This T cell receptor beta chain appears in the sequencing data of a study of control samples from healthy donors and cancer patients. Germline CDR1 and CDR2: SGHNT and YENEEA. Trimming pared 5 bases from V and 13 bases from J, leaving 17 bases between. This CDR3 contains 12 residues. Only one count was recorded for this clone. Profiling relied on immunoSEQ multiplex PCR, and the TCRdb table lists in-frame clones only, not all of them. The sample carries around 110,000 clones, 93% recorded once. Specimen: blood. This receptor was obtained from a man in his thirties or forties in good health. V usage is TRBV11-3 and J usage is TRBJ1-2; D may be TRBD1 (6 bases). CDR3 region: CASSPKGGASTF. The DNA for the CDR3 is TGTGCCAGCAGCCCTAAGGGGGGCGCTTCCACCTTC.